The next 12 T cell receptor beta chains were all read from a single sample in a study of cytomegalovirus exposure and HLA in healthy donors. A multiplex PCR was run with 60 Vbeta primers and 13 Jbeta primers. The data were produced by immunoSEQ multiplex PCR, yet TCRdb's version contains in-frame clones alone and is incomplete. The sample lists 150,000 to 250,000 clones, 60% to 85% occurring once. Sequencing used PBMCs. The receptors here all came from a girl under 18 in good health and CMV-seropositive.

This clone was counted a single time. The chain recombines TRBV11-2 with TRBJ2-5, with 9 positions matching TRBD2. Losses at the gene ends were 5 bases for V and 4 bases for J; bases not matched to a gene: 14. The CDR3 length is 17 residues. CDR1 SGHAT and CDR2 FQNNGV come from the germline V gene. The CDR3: CASSPLGGGAWGETQYF. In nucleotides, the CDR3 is TGTGCCAGCAGCCCTCTGGGCGGGGGGGCCTGGGGAGAGACCCAGTACTTC. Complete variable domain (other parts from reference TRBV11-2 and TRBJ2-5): EAGVAQSPRYKIIEKRQSVAFWCNPISGHATLYWYQQILGQGPKLLIQFQNNGVVDDSQLPKDRFSAERLKGVDSTLKIQPAKLEDSAVYLCASSPLGGGAWGETQYFGPGTRLLVL.

CDR3 residues: CASSRGTSGGLNEQFF. The CDR3 DNA reads as TGTGCCAGCAGCCGGGGGACGAGCGGGGGTTTAAATGAGCAGTTCTTC. The chain has TRBV5-4 and TRBJ2-1; the match to TRBD2 covers 8 bases. CDR1 and CDR2 (germline): SGHNT, YYREEE (reference sequence). V lost 4 bases to trimming and J lost 7 bases; unmatched junction nucleotides: 13. CDR3 length equals 16 residues. Full variable domain (remainder filled in from reference TRBV5-4 and TRBJ2-1): ETGVTQSPTHLIKTRGQQVTLRCSSQSGHNTVSWYQQALGQGPQFIFQYYREEENGRGNFPPRFSGLQFPNYSSELNVNALELDDSALYLCASSRGTSGGLNEQFFGPGTRLTVL.

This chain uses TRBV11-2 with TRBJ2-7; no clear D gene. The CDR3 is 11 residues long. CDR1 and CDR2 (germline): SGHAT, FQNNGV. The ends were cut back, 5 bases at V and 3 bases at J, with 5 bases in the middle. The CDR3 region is CASSIIYEQYF. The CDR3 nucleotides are TGTGCCAGCAGCATCATCTACGAGCAGTACTTC.

The CDR3 DNA reads as TGTGCCAGCAGCGTTGGGACAGGTAAAGAGACCCAGTACTTC. Residues: CASSVGTGKETQYF. This chain links TRBV9 with TRBJ2-5; 8 nucleotides match TRBD1. V was pared by 2 bases and J by 3 bases, with 3 bases of the junction left unmatched. Germline assignment: CDR1 SGDLS and CDR2 YYNGEE. This CDR3 has 14 residues.

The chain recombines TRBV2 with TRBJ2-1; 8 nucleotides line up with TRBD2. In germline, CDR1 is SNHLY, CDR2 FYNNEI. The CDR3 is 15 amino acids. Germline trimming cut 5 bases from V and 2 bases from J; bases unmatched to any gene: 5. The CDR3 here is CASSTSGPPYNEQFF. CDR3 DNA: TGTGCCAGCAGTACTAGCGGTCCTCCCTACAATGAGCAGTTCTTC.

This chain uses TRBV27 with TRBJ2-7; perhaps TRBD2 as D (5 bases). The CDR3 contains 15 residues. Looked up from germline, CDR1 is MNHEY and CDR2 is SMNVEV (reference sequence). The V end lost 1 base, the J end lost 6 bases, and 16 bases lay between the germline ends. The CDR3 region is CASSLYPGVLLEQYF. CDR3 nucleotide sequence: TGTGCCAGCAGTTTATACCCCGGGGTCCTGCTCGAGCAGTACTTC.

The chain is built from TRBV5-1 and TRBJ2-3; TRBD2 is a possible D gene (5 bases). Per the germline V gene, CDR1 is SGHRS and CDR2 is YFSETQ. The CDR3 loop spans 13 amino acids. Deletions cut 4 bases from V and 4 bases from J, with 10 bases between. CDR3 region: CASSPLEADTQYF. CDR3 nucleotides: TGCGCCAGCAGCCCGTTGGAGGCAGATACGCAGTATTTT.

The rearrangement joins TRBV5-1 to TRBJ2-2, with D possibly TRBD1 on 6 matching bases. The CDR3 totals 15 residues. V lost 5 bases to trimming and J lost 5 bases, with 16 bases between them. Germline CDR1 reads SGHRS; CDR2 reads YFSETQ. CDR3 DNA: TGCGCCAGCAGGAAAGGGACATCCTCGACCGGGGAGCTGTTTTTT. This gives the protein CASRKGTSSTGELFF.

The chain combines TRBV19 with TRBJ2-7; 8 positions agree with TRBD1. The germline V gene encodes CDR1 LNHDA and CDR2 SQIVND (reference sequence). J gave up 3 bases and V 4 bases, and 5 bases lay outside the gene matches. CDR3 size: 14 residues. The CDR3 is CASSNPGQVYEQYF. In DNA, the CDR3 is TGTGCCAGTAGTAACCCGGGACAGGTCTACGAGCAGTACTTC.

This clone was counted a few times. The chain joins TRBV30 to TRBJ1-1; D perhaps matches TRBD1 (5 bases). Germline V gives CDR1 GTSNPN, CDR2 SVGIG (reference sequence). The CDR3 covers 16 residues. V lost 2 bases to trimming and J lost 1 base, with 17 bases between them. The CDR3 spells CAWSWGGRRTNTEAFF. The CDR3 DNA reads TGTGCCTGGAGTTGGGGGGGTCGACGGACGAACACTGAAGCTTTCTTT. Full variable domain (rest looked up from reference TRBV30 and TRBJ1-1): SQTIHQWPATLVQPVGSPLSLECTVEGTSNPNLYWYRQAAGRGLQLLFYSVGIGQISSEVPQNLSASRPQDRQFILSSKKLLLSDSGFYLCAWSWGGRRTNTEAFFGQGTRLTVV.

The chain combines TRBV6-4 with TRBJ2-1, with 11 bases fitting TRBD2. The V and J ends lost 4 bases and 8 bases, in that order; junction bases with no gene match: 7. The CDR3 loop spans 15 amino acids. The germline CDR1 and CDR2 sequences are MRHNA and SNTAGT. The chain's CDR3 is CASSVSGGAGYEQFF. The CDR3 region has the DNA TGTGCCAGCAGTGTTAGCGGGGGGGCTGGCTATGAGCAGTTCTTC.

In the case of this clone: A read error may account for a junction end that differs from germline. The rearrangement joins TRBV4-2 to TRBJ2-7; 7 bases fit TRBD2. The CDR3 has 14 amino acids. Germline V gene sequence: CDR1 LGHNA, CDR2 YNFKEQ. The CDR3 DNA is TGTGCCAGCACCCAAGGACTAGAATCCTACGAGCAGTACTTC. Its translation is CASTQGLESYEQYF.